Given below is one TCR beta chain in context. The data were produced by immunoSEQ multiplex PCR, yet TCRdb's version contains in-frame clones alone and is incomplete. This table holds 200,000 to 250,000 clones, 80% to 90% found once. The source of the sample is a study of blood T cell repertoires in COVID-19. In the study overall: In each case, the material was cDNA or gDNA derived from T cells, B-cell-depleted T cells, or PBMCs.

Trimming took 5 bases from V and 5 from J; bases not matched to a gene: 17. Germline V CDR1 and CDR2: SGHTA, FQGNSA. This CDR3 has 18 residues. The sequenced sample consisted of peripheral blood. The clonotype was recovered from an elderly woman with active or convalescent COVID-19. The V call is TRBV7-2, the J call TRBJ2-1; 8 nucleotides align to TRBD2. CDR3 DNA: TGTGCCAGCAGCCCCCGGGGGGGAAGCCGGGGGGTGGACAATGAGCAGTTCTTC. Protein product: CASSPRGGSRGVDNEQFF.